Each of the 28 T cell receptor beta chains below was sequenced from the same sample in a study of cytomegalovirus exposure and HLA in healthy donors. The PCR ran on 60 Vbeta and 13 Jbeta primers. The method was immunoSEQ multiplex PCR; TCRdb's version includes in-frame clones alone and lacks a portion of them. The sample includes 100,000 to 150,000 clones, approximately 17% of them seen just once. The sequencing sample was made of PBMCs. The receptor set was obtained from a female donor in good health and CMV-seropositive.

The chain joins TRBV2 to TRBJ1-2; 12 positions match TRBD1. Germline V gene sequence: CDR1 SNHLY, CDR2 FYNNEI. Losses at the gene ends were 0 bases for V and 7 bases for J; bases not matched to a gene: 9. This CDR3 spans 17 amino acids. The CDR3 region has the DNA TGTGCCAGCAGTGAAGCGGGGACAGGGGGCCCGGGGCGTGGCTACACCTTC. Its protein product is CASSEAGTGGPGRGYTF.

This clone was counted between two and nine times. The gene calls are TRBV6-5 and TRBJ1-2, with D possibly matching TRBD1 (5 bases). The CDR3 runs 14 residues. V lost 5 bases and J lost 4, with 14 bases in between. CDR1 is MNHEY, CDR2 SVGAGI, per germline. The chain's CDR3 is CASSRGGFPYGYTF. CDR3 DNA: TGTGCCAGCAGTAGGGGAGGATTCCCCTATGGCTACACCTTC.

The chain joins TRBV11-2 to TRBJ2-7; 7 positions agree with TRBD2. Germline assignment: CDR1 SGHAT and CDR2 FQNNGV. This CDR3 has 16 residues. V gave up 7 bases and J gave up 0 bases; unmatched junction bases: 12. For the CDR3, the DNA is TGTGCCAGCACGTTACAGTGGGGGACTACCTCCTACGAGCAGTACTTC. It translates to CASTLQWGTTSYEQYF. Full variable domain (rest looked up from reference TRBV11-2 and TRBJ2-7): EAGVAQSPRYKIIEKRQSVAFWCNPISGHATLYWYQQILGQGPKLLIQFQNNGVVDDSQLPKDRFSAERLKGVDSTLKIQPAKLEDSAVYLCASTLQWGTTSYEQYFGPGTRLTVT.

The rearrangement uses TRBV5-1 and TRBJ1-3; D ambiguous. Germline V gives CDR1 SGHRS, CDR2 YFSETQ. The CDR3 is 15 amino acids. Deletions cut 6 bases from V and 4 bases from J, with 17 bases between. CDR3 DNA: TGCGCCAGCACTGCATTCGGGGTCTCCGGAAACACCATATATTTT. This codes for CASTAFGVSGNTIYF.

This clone was seen only a few times. The chain couples TRBV19 to TRBJ2-3; the D is unclear. Germline loops: CDR1 LNHDA, CDR2 SQIVND (reference sequence). V lost 2 bases to trimming and J lost 4 bases, with 10 bases between them. The CDR3 is 14 amino acids. The CDR3 nucleotides read TGTGCCAGTAGTATACGGTCGTTCGCAGATACGCAGTATTTT. Its translation is CASSIRSFADTQYF.

The chain has TRBV5-4 and TRBJ1-1, with a weak D call TRBD1 (5 bases). CDR3 length equals 13 residues. V was pared by 0 bases and J by 5 bases, with 8 bases between. Germline values: CDR1 SGHNT, CDR2 YYREEE (reference sequence). CDR3 coding DNA: TGTGCCAGCAGCTTGGGGGGGGAGACTGAAGCTTTCTTT. Translation: CASSLGGETEAFF.

This clone was detected only a few times. The gene calls are TRBV7-2 and TRBJ2-1; D uncertain. The CDR3 runs 15 residues. The germline CDR1 and CDR2 sequences are SGHTA and FQGNSA. V dropped 3 bases and J dropped 1 base, with 10 bases sitting between them. CDR3 in amino acids: CASSFRVPSYNEQFF. The CDR3 bases are TGTGCCAGCAGCTTCCGGGTGCCGTCCTACAATGAGCAGTTCTTC.

This clone was counted only a few times. V is TRBV5-1 and J is TRBJ2-1; TRBD2 aligns across 11 bases. The V and J ends lost 0 bases and 8 bases, in that order; junction bases with no gene match: 4. CDR1 is SGHRS, CDR2 YFSETQ, per germline. The CDR3 is 15 residues long. CDR3 sequence (DNA): TGCGCCAGCAGCTTGGGACTAGCGGGGATGGATGAGCAGTTCTTC. It codes for CASSLGLAGMDEQFF. Based on the CDR3 plus reference TRBV5-1 and TRBJ2-1, the full variable domain is KAGVTQTPRYLIKTRGQQVTLSCSPISGHRSVSWYQQTPGQGLQFLFEYFSETQRNKGNFPGRFSGRQFSNSRSEMNVSTLELGDSALYLCASSLGLAGMDEQFFGPGTRLTVL.

This chain connects TRBV6-1 to TRBJ2-5; 13 positions agree with TRBD2. Germline CDR1 and CDR2: MNHNS and SASEGT. This CDR3 has 18 amino acids. V gave up 2 bases and J gave up 0 bases; unmatched junction bases: 6. In DNA form, the CDR3 reads TGTGCCAGCAGTGAATACGGGACTAGCGGGATGTACCAAGAGACCCAGTACTTC. As protein: CASSEYGTSGMYQETQYF.

A few counts support this clone. This sequence joins TRBV10-2 and TRBJ2-7, with 11 bases aligning to TRBD2. J lost 6 bases, V lost 8 bases, and 9 bases had no gene match. Germline V gene lookup returns CDR1 WSHSY and CDR2 SAAADI. This CDR3 has 14 residues. CDR3 DNA sequence: TGCGCCAGCTCTGGACTAGCGGGTTTTTCCGAGCAGTACTTC. The encoded protein is CASSGLAGFSEQYF.

V and J are TRBV4-2 and TRBJ2-3; 10 bases map to TRBD2. The CDR3 sequence is 18 residues long. Germline CDR1 reads LGHNA; CDR2 reads YNFKEQ. Germline trimming cut 0 bases from V and 0 bases from J; bases unmatched to any gene: 6. CDR3 DNA sequence: TGTGCCAGCAGCCAAGATTTTAGCGGGGGGCTTAGCACAGATACGCAGTATTTT. Translation gives CASSQDFSGGLSTDTQYF.

The chain couples TRBV4-3 to TRBJ1-2; 7 bases align to TRBD1. The CDR3 spans 15 residues. Losses at the gene ends were 0 bases for V and 7 bases for J; bases not matched to a gene: 8. Germline CDR1 is LGHNA and CDR2 is YSLEER. CDR3 residues: CASSQEGQGELGYTF. CDR3 sequence (DNA): TGCGCCAGCAGCCAAGAGGGTCAGGGGGAACTTGGCTACACCTTC.

The rearrangement joins TRBV5-4 to TRBJ2-3; D might be TRBD1 (6 bases). This CDR3 contains 15 residues. The germline V gene encodes CDR1 SGHNT and CDR2 YYREEE (reference sequence). The V gene lost 4 bases and the J gene lost 2 bases, with 14 bases spanning the gap. Here the CDR3 DNA reads TGTGCCAGCAGCCCGCAAGGGGGTCTCACAGATACGCAGTATTTT. As protein: CASSPQGGLTDTQYF.

This clone showed up just once. V is TRBV7-2 and J is TRBJ1-2; 7 positions agree with TRBD1. The V and J ends lost 1 base and 8 bases, in that order; junction bases with no gene match: 13. There are 16 residues in the CDR3. Germline loops: CDR1 SGHTA, CDR2 FQGNSA. The chain's CDR3 is CASSLEWLSRGLGYTF. The CDR3 DNA follows: TGTGCCAGCAGCTTAGAGTGGTTGAGTAGGGGGCTCGGCTACACCTTC.

This clone has more than one count but fewer than ten. V gene TRBV10-3 combines with J gene TRBJ2-7; 8 bases are shared with TRBD1. The J segment lost 6 bases and the V segment lost 3 bases, leaving 7 bases of the junction unmatched. CDR3 length equals 14 residues. Germline V CDR1 and CDR2: ENHRY, SYGVKD. The CDR3 DNA reads as TGTGCCATCAGTGATTCCCAGGGGGCTCTCGAGCAGTACTTC. Translating it yields CAISDSQGALEQYF.

The chain combines TRBV28 with TRBJ1-2; a weak D match, TRBD1 (6 bases). Germline assignment: CDR1 MDHEN and CDR2 SYDVKM. The CDR3 runs to 15 residues. V lost 6 bases, J lost 4 bases, and 18 bases lay in between. DNA of the CDR3: TGTGCCAGCAGCTCGTTTGGCAGGGGTATCTATGGCTACACCTTC. Amino acid sequence: CASSSFGRGIYGYTF.

The chain employs TRBV5-1 and TRBJ2-3; maybe TRBD1 (5 bases). CDR3 length: 18 residues. Germline CDR1 SGHRS, CDR2 YFSETQ. V shed 0 bases and J shed 0 bases, with 17 bases lying between them. The CDR3 DNA sequence: TGCGCCAGCAGCTTGGATTGGGGCGCGGATACTAGCACAGATACGCAGTATTTT. Amino acids: CASSLDWGADTSTDTQYF.

This sequence joins TRBV2 and TRBJ2-7; 11 bases agree with TRBD1. The ends lost 7 bases at V and 3 bases at J; junction bases unmatched: 8. CDR1 SNHLY and CDR2 FYNNEI come from the germline V gene. The CDR3 length is 15 residues. The CDR3 sequence is CASTLSGTGGYEQYF. As DNA, the CDR3 is TGTGCCAGCACCCTATCAGGGACAGGGGGCTACGAGCAGTACTTC. The whole variable domain, filled in from reference TRBV2 and TRBJ2-7, reads EPEVTQTPSHQVTQMGQEVILRCVPISNHLYFYWYRQILGQKVEFLVSFYNNEISEKSEIFDDQFSVERPDGSNFTLKIRSTKLEDSAMYFCASTLSGTGGYEQYFGPGTRLTVT.

V is TRBV7-9 and J is TRBJ2-3; D perhaps matches TRBD2 (5 bases). The V and J ends lost 4 bases and 1 base respectively, with 21 bases between them. The CDR3 consists of 18 residues. The germline CDR1 and CDR2 sequences are SEHNR and FQNEAQ (reference sequence). The CDR3 here is CASSSGALGVVGTDTQYF. In nucleotides, the CDR3 is TGTGCCAGCAGCTCCGGAGCCCTCGGGGTCGTAGGCACAGATACGCAGTATTTT.

There are a few counts of this clone. The chain combines TRBV11-2 with TRBJ2-7, with 7 bases aligning to TRBD1. The junction had 7 bases not matched to a gene; V was cut back by 5 bases and J by 3 bases. In germline, CDR1 is SGHAT, CDR2 FQNNGV. The CDR3 totals 14 residues. The CDR3 protein is CASSRNRDSYEQYF. CDR3 nucleotide sequence: TGTGCCAGCAGCAGGAACCGGGACAGCTACGAGCAGTACTTC.

The rearrangement joins TRBV5-1 to TRBJ2-3; tentatively, D is TRBD1 (5 bases). This CDR3 has 14 amino acids. V lost 3 bases and J 5 bases, leaving 13 bases between the germline ends. Germline CDR1 is SGHRS and CDR2 is YFSETQ. CDR3 amino acids: CASSSTSQGDTQYF. DNA of the CDR3: TGCGCCAGCAGCTCCACCTCGCAGGGAGATACGCAGTATTTT.

Only a few counts were recorded for this clone. The rearrangement links TRBV9 to TRBJ2-7; D possibly corresponds to TRBD1 (6 bases). Trimming shortened V by 0 bases and J by 4 bases, and 11 bases separated the two germline ends. CDR3 length: 14 residues. Germline CDR1 is SGDLS and CDR2 is YYNGEE. This CDR3 reads CASSVDGRGYEQYF. The DNA of the CDR3 is TGTGCCAGCAGCGTAGATGGCAGGGGATACGAGCAGTACTTC.

This clone has just one count. The rearrangement links TRBV2 to TRBJ2-5, with 16 nucleotides matching TRBD2. CDR3 length equals 17 residues. The V gene's germline CDR1 is SNHLY and CDR2 FYNNEI. With V trimmed by 5 bases and J by 4 bases, 7 bases remained unmatched. The CDR3 spells CASSTGLAGGPRETQYF. The CDR3 coding sequence is TGTGCCAGCAGTACGGGACTAGCGGGGGGGCCCAGAGAGACCCAGTACTTC.

This clone was seen a handful of times. The chain combines TRBV15 with TRBJ2-7, with TRBD1 matching over 7 bases. CDR1 LNHNV and CDR2 YYDKDF come from the germline V gene (reference sequence). The CDR3 contains 16 residues. With V trimmed by 1 base and J by 5 bases, 11 bases remained unmatched. CDR3 amino acids: CATSRGGTAQPNEQYF. The CDR3 DNA reads TGTGCCACCAGCAGAGGGGGGACAGCCCAACCAAACGAGCAGTACTTC.

This clone was counted only a few times. The chain couples TRBV2 to TRBJ2-3, with D tentatively TRBD2 (6 bases). V shed 5 bases and J shed 4 bases, with 10 bases lying between them. The germline gives CDR1 SNHLY, CDR2 FYNNEI. The CDR3 spans 13 residues. The CDR3 nucleotides read TGTGCCAGCAGTCGGGACTGGGCAGATACGCAGTATTTT. It yields the protein CASSRDWADTQYF.

The rearrangement uses TRBV15 and TRBJ2-1; 8 positions agree with TRBD1. There are 13 residues in the CDR3. Germline values: CDR1 LNHNV, CDR2 YYDKDF (reference sequence). After removal of 8 bases from V and 9 bases from J, the junction contained 9 bases not matched to a gene. Here the CDR3 reads CATRDRFLSEQFF. CDR3 DNA: TGTGCCACCCGGGACAGGTTTCTGAGTGAGCAGTTCTTC. Using reference TRBV15 and TRBJ2-1 for the parts outside the CDR3, the full variable domain is DAMVIQNPRYQVTQFGKPVTLSCSQTLNHNVMYWYQQKSSQAPKLLFHYYDKDFNNEADTPDNFQSRRPNTSFCFLDIRSPGLGDTAMYLCATRDRFLSEQFFGPGTRLTVL.

V usage is TRBV5-3 and J usage is TRBJ1-6; D is perhaps TRBD1 (6 bases). TRBV5-3 is designated an ORF whose function remains uncertain. The CDR3 is made up of 15 amino acids. V lost 0 bases and J 9 bases, leaving 13 bases between the germline ends. The CDR3 DNA sequence: TGTGCCAGAAGCTTGGAGTGGGGGCGAGGTTCACCCCTCCACTTT. Encoded protein: CARSLEWGRGSPLHF.

There are a few counts of this clone. V usage is TRBV25-1 and J usage is TRBJ2-1, with D possibly matching TRBD1 (5 bases). Trimming removed 5 bases from V and 0 bases from J, with 8 bases in between. The CDR3 has 14 amino acids. Germline assignment: CDR1 MGHDK and CDR2 SYGVNS. CDR3 nucleotides: TGTGCCAGCAGTTTTCAGGGCTCCTACAATGAGCAGTTCTTC. This codes for CASSFQGSYNEQFF.